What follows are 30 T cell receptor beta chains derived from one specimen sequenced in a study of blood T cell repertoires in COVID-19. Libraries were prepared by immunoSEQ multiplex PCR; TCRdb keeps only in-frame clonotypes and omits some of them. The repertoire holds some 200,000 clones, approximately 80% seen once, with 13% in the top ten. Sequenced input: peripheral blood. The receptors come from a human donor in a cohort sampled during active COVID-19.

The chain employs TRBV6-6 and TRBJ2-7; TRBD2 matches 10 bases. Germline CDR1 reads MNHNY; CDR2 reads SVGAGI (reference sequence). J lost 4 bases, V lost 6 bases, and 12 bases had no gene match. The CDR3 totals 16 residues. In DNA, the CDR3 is TGTGCCAGCAGACTAAGGGCTAGCGGGAGTGTGTACGAGCAGTACTTC. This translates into CASRLRASGSVYEQYF.

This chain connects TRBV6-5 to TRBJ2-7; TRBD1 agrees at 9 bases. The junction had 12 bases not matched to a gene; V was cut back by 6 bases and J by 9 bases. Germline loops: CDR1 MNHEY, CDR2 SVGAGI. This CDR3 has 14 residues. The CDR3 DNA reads TGTGCCAGCAGGGGGACCGGACAGGGGATGAGGCAGTACTTC. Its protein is CASRGTGQGMRQYF.

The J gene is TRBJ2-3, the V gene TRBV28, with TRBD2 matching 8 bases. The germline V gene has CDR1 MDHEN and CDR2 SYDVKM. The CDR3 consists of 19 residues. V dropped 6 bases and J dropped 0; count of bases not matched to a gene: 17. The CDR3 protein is CASSHLAGLFEPSTDTQYF. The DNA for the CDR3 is TGTGCCAGCAGCCACCTAGCGGGCCTTTTTGAGCCGAGCACAGATACGCAGTATTTT.

CDR3 region: CASTGTSGNSEQFF. CDR3 DNA sequence: TGCGCCAGCACCGGGACTAGCGGGAACTCTGAGCAGTTCTTC. V is TRBV10-2 and J is TRBJ2-1; 13 nucleotides line up with TRBD2. The CDR3 is 14 residues long. With 7 bases clipped from V and 9 bases from J, the junction kept 6 bases outside the gene matches. CDR1 WSHSY and CDR2 SAAADI come from the germline V gene.

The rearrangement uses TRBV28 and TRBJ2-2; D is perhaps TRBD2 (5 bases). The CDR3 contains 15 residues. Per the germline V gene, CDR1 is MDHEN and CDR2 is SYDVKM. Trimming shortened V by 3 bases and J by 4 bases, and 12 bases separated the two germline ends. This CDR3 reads CASSFIRGITGELFF. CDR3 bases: TGTGCCAGCAGTTTTATACGGGGAATCACCGGGGAGCTGTTTTTT.

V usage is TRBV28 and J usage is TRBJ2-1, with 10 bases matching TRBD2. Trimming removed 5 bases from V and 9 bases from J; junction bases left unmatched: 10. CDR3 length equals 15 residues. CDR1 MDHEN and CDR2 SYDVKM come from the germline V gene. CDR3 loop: CASSPRLAGLTEQFF. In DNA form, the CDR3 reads TGTGCCAGCAGTCCCAGACTAGCGGGTTTGACTGAGCAGTTCTTC.

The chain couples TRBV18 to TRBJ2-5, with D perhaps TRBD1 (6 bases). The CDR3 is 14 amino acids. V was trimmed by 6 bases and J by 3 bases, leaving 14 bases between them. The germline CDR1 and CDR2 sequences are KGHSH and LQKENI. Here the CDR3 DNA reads TGTGCCAGCTCCCAGGGGACGGGGAAAGAGACCCAGTACTTC. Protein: CASSQGTGKETQYF.

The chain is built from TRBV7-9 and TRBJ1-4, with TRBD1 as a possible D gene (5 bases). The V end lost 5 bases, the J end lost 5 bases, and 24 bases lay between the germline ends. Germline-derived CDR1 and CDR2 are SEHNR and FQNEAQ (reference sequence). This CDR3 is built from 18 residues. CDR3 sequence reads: CASSPSELSRGENEKLFF. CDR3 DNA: TGTGCCAGCAGCCCCAGCGAACTCTCGCGGGGCGAGAATGAAAAACTGTTTTTT.

CDR3 residues: CASSLTPAGSTDTQYF. For the CDR3, the DNA is TGTGCCAGCAGCCTGACCCCGGCGGGAAGTACAGATACGCAGTATTTT. The rearrangement uses TRBV7-9 and TRBJ2-3; possibly TRBD2 for D (6 bases). CDR3 length: 16 amino acids. Trimming cost V 5 bases and J 3 bases, with 18 bases left between them. Germline CDR1 and CDR2: SEHNR and FQNEAQ (reference sequence). The full variable domain, rest sourced from reference TRBV7-9 and TRBJ2-3, is DTGVSQNPRHKITKRGQNVTFRCDPISEHNRLYWYRQTLGQGPEFLTYFQNEAQLEKSRLLSDRFSAERPKGSFSTLEIQRTEQGDSAMYLCASSLTPAGSTDTQYFGPGTRLTVL.

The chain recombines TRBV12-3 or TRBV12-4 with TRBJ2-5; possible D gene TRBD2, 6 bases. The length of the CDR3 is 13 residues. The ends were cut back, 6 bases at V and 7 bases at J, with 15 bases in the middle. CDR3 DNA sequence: TGTGCCAGCAGCCCCGGGGACTTCGGGACCCAGTACTTC. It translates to CASSPGDFGTQYF.

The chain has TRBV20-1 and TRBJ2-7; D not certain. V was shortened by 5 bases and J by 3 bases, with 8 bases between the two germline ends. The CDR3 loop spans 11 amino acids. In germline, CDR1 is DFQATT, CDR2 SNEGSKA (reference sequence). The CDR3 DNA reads TGCAGTGCTGTGCCTATCTACGAGCAGTACTTC. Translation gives CSAVPIYEQYF.

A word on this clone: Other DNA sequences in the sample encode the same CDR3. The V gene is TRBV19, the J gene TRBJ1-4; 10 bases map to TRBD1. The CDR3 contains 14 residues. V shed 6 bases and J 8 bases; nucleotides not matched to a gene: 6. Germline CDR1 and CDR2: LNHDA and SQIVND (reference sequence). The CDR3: CASRDRGRSEKLFF. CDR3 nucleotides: TGTGCCAGTAGAGACAGGGGGCGAAGCGAAAAACTGTTTTTT.

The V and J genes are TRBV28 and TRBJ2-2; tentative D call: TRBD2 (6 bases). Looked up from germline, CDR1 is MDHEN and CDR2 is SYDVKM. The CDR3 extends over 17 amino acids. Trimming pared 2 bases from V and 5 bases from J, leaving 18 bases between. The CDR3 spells CASSLGRGRGLTGELFF. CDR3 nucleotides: TGTGCCAGCAGTTTAGGCCGGGGTCGGGGGTTAACCGGGGAGCTGTTTTTT. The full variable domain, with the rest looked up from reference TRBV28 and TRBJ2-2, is DVKVTQSSRYLVKRTGEKVFLECVQDMDHENMFWYRQDPGLGLRLIYFSYDVKMKEKGDIPEGYSVSREKKERFSLILESASTNQTSMYLCASSLGRGRGLTGELFFGEGSRLTVL.

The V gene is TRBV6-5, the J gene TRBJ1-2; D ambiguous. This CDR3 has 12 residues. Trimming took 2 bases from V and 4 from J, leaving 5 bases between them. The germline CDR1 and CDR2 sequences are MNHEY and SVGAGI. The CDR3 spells CASSYAGYGYTF. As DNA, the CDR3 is TGTGCCAGCAGTTACGCGGGCTATGGCTACACCTTC.

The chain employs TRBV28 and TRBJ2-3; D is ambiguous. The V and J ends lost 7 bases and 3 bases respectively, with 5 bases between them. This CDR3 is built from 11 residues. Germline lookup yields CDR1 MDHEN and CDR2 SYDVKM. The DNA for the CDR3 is TGTGCCAGCACGGAGACAGATACGCAGTATTTT. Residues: CASTETDTQYF.

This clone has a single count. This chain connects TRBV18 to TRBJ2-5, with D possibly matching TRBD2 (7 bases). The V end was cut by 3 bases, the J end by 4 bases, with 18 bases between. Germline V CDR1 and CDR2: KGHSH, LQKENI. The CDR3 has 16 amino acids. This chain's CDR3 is CASSPRASGGGETQYF. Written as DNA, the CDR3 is TGTGCCAGCTCACCGAGGGCTAGCGGAGGGGGAGAGACCCAGTACTTC.

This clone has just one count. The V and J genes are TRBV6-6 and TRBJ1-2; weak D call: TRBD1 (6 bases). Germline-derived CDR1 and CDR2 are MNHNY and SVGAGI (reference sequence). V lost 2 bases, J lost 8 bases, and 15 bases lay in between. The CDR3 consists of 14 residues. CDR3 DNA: TGTGCCAGCAGTTACCTAGGGGGACGGGGAGGCTACACCTTC. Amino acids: CASSYLGGRGGYTF.

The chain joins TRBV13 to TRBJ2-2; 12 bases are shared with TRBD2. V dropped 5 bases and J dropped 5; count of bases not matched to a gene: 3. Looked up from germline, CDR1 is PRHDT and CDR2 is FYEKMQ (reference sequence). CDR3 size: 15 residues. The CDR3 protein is CASSRLAGGTGELFF. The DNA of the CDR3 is TGTGCCAGCAGCCGCCTAGCGGGAGGGACCGGGGAGCTGTTTTTT.

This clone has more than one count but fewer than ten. Here the CDR3 reads CASSLALAGAVIEQFF. The DNA for the CDR3 is TGTGCCAGCAGCTTGGCTCTAGCGGGAGCGGTCATTGAGCAGTTCTTC. J is TRBJ2-1 and V is TRBV7-9; TRBD2 agrees at 10 bases. Germline V gene lookup returns CDR1 SEHNR and CDR2 FQNEAQ (reference sequence). The trim removed 3 bases at V and 9 bases at J, leaving 11 bases unmatched. The CDR3 covers 16 residues.

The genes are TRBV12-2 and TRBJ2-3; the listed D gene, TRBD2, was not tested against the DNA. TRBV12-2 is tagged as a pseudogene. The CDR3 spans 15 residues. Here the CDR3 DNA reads TGTGCAAGTCGCTTGCGGGAAACTAGCACAGATACGCAGTATTTT. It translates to CASRLRETSTDTQYF.

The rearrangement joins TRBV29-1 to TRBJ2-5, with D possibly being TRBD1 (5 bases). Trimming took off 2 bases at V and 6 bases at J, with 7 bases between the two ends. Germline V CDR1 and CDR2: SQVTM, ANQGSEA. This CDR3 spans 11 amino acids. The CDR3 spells CSVERGKTQYF. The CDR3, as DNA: TGCAGCGTTGAAAGGGGAAAGACCCAGTACTTC.

The CDR3 loop reads CASSTTGGNSPLHF. The DNA for the CDR3 is TGTGCCAGCAGCACTACAGGGGGAAATTCACCCCTCCACTTT. This rearrangement joins TRBV7-6 to TRBJ1-6; 8 nucleotides match TRBD1. CDR3 length equals 14 residues. The V gene end was trimmed by 5 bases and the J gene end by 7 bases; junction bases not matched to a gene: 4. The germline V gene encodes CDR1 SGHVS and CDR2 FNYEAQ.

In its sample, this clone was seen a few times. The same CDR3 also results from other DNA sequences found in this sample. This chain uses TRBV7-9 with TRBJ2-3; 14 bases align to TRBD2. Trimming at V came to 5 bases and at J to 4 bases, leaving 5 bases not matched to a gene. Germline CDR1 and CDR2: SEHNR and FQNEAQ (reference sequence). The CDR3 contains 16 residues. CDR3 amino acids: CASSPGLAGVADTQYF. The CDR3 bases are TGTGCCAGCAGCCCGGGACTAGCGGGAGTGGCAGATACGCAGTATTTT.

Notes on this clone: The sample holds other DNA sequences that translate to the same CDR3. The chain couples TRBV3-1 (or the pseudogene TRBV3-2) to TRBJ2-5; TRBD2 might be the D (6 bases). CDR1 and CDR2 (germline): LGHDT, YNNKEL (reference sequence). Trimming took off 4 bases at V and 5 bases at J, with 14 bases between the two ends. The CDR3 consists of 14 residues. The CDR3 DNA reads TGTGCCAGCAGCCCCCCCGGAGGAGGGGAGACCCAGTACTTC. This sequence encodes CASSPPGGGETQYF.

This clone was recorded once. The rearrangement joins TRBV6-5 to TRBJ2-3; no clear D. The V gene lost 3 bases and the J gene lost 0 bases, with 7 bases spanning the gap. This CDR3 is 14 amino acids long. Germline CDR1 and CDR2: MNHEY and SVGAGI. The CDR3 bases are TGTGCCAGCAGTTATACGGTTAGCACAGATACGCAGTATTTT. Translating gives CASSYTVSTDTQYF.

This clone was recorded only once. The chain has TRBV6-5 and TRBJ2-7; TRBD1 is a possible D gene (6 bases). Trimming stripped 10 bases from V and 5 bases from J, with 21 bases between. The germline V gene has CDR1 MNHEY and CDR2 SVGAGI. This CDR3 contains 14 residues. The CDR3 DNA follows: TGTGCCACCTCCAGGAGTACAGGGACGAACGAGCAGTACTTC. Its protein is CATSRSTGTNEQYF.

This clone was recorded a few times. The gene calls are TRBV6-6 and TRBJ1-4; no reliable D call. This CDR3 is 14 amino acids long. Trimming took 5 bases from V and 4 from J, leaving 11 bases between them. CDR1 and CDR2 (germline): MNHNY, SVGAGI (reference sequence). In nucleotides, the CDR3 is TGTGCCAGCAGTAACGGACGGGATAATGAAAAACTGTTTTTT. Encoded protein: CASSNGRDNEKLFF.

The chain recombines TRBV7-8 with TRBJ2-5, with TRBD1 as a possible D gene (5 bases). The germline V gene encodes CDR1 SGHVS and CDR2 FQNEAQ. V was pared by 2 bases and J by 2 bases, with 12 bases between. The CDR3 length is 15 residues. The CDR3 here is CASSLRRAAQETQYF. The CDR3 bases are TGTGCCAGCAGCTTACGCAGGGCAGCGCAAGAGACCCAGTACTTC.

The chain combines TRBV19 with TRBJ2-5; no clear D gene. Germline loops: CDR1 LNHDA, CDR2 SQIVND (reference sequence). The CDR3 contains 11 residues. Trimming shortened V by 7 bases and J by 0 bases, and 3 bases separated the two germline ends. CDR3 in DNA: TGTGCCAGTACCAACCAAGAGACCCAGTACTTC. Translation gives CASTNQETQYF.

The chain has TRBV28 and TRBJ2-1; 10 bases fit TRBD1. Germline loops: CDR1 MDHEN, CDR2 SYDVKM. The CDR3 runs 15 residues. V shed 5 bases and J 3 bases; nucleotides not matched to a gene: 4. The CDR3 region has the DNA TGTGCCAGCAGTCTGACAGGGGGCTTCTACAATGAGCAGTTCTTC. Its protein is CASSLTGGFYNEQFF.